The 18 T cell receptor beta chains below were found in one sample sequenced in a study of T cells in Graves' hyperthyroidism and ophthalmopathy. Regions amplified from RNA transcripts were the TCR beta CDR3 regions. HTBI primers were employed in a first-round RT-PCR of the TCR CDR3. TCRdb used MiXCR to reprocess the multiplex PCR reads, holding one entry per CDR3 protein. The sample includes fewer than 450,000 distinct CDR3 sequences, about 15% seen only once; the top ten take around a third. What was sequenced was blood. These receptors all stem from a woman in her 30s with Graves' hyperthyroidism that later progressed to Graves' ophthalmopathy.

This clonotype was counted ten times or more. This chain connects TRBV28 to TRBJ1-6, with 9 bases fitting TRBD1. Germline V gene data show CDR1 as MDHEN and CDR2 as SYDVKM. V lost 8 bases to trimming and J lost 10 bases; unmatched junction nucleotides: 12. The CDR3 sequence is 15 residues long. CDR3 in amino acids: CASETGGGLGSPLHF. In nucleotides, the CDR3 is TGTGCCAGCGAAACAGGGGGCGGCTTGGGGTCACCCCTCCACTTT.

This clonotype was found many times. CDR3 nucleotides: TGCAGCGTCATATTGAGGGGGGGATATGGCTACACCTTC. This sequence encodes CSVILRGGYGYTF. The gene calls are TRBV29-1 and TRBJ1-2; a weak D match, TRBD1 (6 bases). Germline V gene lookup returns CDR1 SQVTM and CDR2 ANQGSEA. The V gene lost 6 bases and the J gene lost 5 bases, with 16 bases spanning the gap. There are 13 residues in the CDR3.

In this sample, this clonotype turned up a few times. The V call is TRBV3-1, the J call TRBJ1-1; D not resolved. CDR3 length: 12 amino acids. The germline gives CDR1 LGHDT, CDR2 YNNKEL (reference sequence). Trimming took off 3 bases at V and 4 bases at J, with 6 bases between the two ends. The CDR3 loop reads CASSQWGTEAFF. The CDR3 DNA reads TGTGCCAGCAGCCAGTGGGGCACTGAAGCTTTCTTT.

This clonotype has at least ten counts. This sequence joins TRBV5-4 and TRBJ2-2; 7 bases line up with TRBD1. Trimming at V came to 4 bases and at J to 6 bases, leaving 3 bases not matched to a gene. Germline CDR1 reads SGHNT; CDR2 reads YYREEE (reference sequence). The CDR3 runs 13 residues. CDR3 region: CASSRTGSGELFF. The CDR3 bases are TGTGCCAGCAGCCGGACAGGTTCCGGGGAGCTGTTTTTT.

V gene TRBV12-3 or TRBV12-4 combines with J gene TRBJ2-1, with no clear D. The CDR3 covers 23 residues. Trimming took off 1 base at V and 8 bases at J, with 39 bases between the two ends. The CDR3 DNA follows: TGTGCCAGCAGTTTAGTTCTACGAACGTCGGTCGGTCGAAGGGATTCTGGTGGCTATGAGCAGTTCTTC. Translating gives CASSLVLRTSVGRRDSGGYEQFF.

This clonotype was seen repeatedly, ten times or more. The rearrangement links TRBV2 to TRBJ2-1; 9 bases are shared with TRBD2. Germline CDR1 SNHLY, CDR2 FYNNEI. The CDR3 has 17 residues. V lost 9 bases to trimming and J lost 5 bases; unmatched junction nucleotides: 17. CDR3 sequence: CASSSAVAGVLDNEQFF. Here the CDR3 DNA reads TGTGCCAGTTCTAGTGCAGTAGCGGGAGTCTTGGACAATGAGCAGTTCTTC. Drawing the rest from reference TRBV2 and TRBJ2-1, the complete variable domain is EPEVTQTPSHQVTQMGQEVILRCVPISNHLYFYWYRQILGQKVEFLVSFYNNEISEKSEIFDDQFSVERPDGSNFTLKIRSTKLEDSAMYFCASSSAVAGVLDNEQFFGPGTRLTVL.

The gene calls are TRBV19 and TRBJ1-1; 9 bases are a match to TRBD1. The CDR3 spans 17 residues. Germline lookup yields CDR1 LNHDA and CDR2 SQIVND (reference sequence). The V segment lost 3 bases and the J segment 4 bases; nucleotides outside the gene matches: 12. This CDR3 is CASSIRGPLQGATEAFF. The CDR3 coding sequence is TGTGCCAGTAGTATTCGTGGACCCTTACAGGGGGCCACTGAAGCTTTCTTT.

This clonotype was recorded a few times. The V and J genes are TRBV6-1 and TRBJ1-6; D uncertain. CDR1 and CDR2 (germline): MNHNS, SASEGT. Trimming cost V 3 bases and J 9 bases, with 18 bases left between them. The CDR3 totals 16 residues. CDR3 sequence: CASSEDSGRGLSPLHF. In DNA form, the CDR3 reads TGTGCCAGCAGTGAGGATTCGGGCAGAGGGCTTTCACCCCTCCACTTT.

This clonotype was seen ten or more times. The V and J genes are TRBV7-8 and TRBJ2-7, with 7 bases identical to TRBD1. V was clipped by 1 base and J by 7 bases; unmatched bases: 13. CDR3 length: 16 residues. Germline V gives CDR1 SGHVS, CDR2 FQNEAQ. CDR3 in amino acids: CASSLVRGRDRDEQYF. The CDR3 DNA is TGTGCCAGCAGCTTAGTTAGGGGCAGAGACAGGGATGAGCAGTACTTC.

This clonotype was detected ten times or more. The rearrangement uses TRBV6-1 and TRBJ1-1; D unresolved. With 7 bases removed from V and 0 bases from J, the gap between germline ends came to 3 bases. The CDR3 contains 11 residues. Germline CDR1 is MNHNS and CDR2 is SASEGT. The CDR3 DNA is TGTGCCAGCATCTTGAACACTGAAGCTTTCTTT. Its protein product is CASILNTEAFF.

V gene TRBV5-1 combines with J gene TRBJ2-2; D is perhaps TRBD1 or TRBD2 (5 bases each). Germline CDR1 and CDR2: SGHRS and YFSETQ. Trimming shortened V by 4 bases and J by 3 bases, and 22 bases separated the two germline ends. This CDR3 spans 18 amino acids. The DNA of the CDR3 is TGCGCCAGCAGCCCGCACGGGGCAGGGACCTATGACACCGGGGAGCTGTTTTTT. It is translated as CASSPHGAGTYDTGELFF.

This clonotype was recorded a few times. One end of the junction fails to match germline, which may point to a read error. The chain links TRBV3-1 to TRBJ1-6; D may be TRBD1 (5 bases). The CDR3 spans 15 residues. Germline V CDR1 and CDR2: LGHDT, YNNKEL (reference sequence). The CDR3 is CASSEDDSINSPLHF. CDR3 bases: TGTGCCAGCAGCGAAGACGACAGTATTAATTCACCCCTCCACTTT.

The rearrangement uses TRBV4-3 and TRBJ1-5; 7 bases agree with TRBD1. Germline V gene lookup returns CDR1 LGHNA and CDR2 YSLEER. The CDR3 runs to 18 residues. The V segment lost 4 bases and the J segment 1 base; nucleotides outside the gene matches: 13. In nucleotides, the CDR3 is TGCGCCAGCAGCCGTTTTAATGTACAGGGGTTGAGCAATCAGCCCCAGCATTTT. This codes for CASSRFNVQGLSNQPQHF.

There are a few counts of this clonotype. V gene TRBV15 combines with J gene TRBJ2-1; the D gene is possibly TRBD2 (6 bases). The germline V gene has CDR1 LNHNV and CDR2 YYDKDF (reference sequence). This CDR3 is 16 amino acids long. Deletions cut 4 bases from V and 3 bases from J, with 16 bases between. This CDR3 is CATSNAGGPRYNEQFF. The DNA for the CDR3 is TGTGCCACCAGCAACGCAGGAGGGCCCCGCTACAATGAGCAGTTCTTC.

This clonotype was detected only a few times. The chain links TRBV2 to TRBJ2-7; D perhaps matches TRBD2 (6 bases). CDR3 length: 13 amino acids. CDR1 SNHLY and CDR2 FYNNEI come from the germline V gene. Trimming removed 5 bases from V and 3 bases from J, with 11 bases in between. The DNA for the CDR3 is TGTGCCAGCAGTCGGGGGAGCCTCTACGAGCAGTACTTC. Translated, it gives CASSRGSLYEQYF.

This clonotype was seen many times. The chain has TRBV3-1 and TRBJ2-5; D not resolved. The CDR3 is 13 residues long. V shed 0 bases and J shed 7 bases, with 9 bases lying between them. In germline, CDR1 is LGHDT, CDR2 YNNKEL (reference sequence). The CDR3, as DNA: TGTGCCAGCAGCCAAGAGCCTAGTTGGACCCAGTACTTC. It encodes CASSQEPSWTQYF.

This clonotype was observed many times. This chain uses TRBV28 with TRBJ2-1, with a weak D call TRBD2 (6 bases). CDR3 length: 14 amino acids. V lost 7 bases and J lost 2, with 12 bases in between. In germline, CDR1 is MDHEN, CDR2 SYDVKM. The CDR3 DNA reads as TGTGCCAGCAATCGGGGGACCCCCTACAATGAGCAGTTCTTC. Protein: CASNRGTPYNEQFF. The full variable domain, in which reference TRBV28 and TRBJ2-1 provide the parts outside the CDR3, is DVKVTQSSRYLVKRTGEKVFLECVQDMDHENMFWYRQDPGLGLRLIYFSYDVKMKEKGDIPEGYSVSREKKERFSLILESASTNQTSMYLCASNRGTPYNEQFFGPGTRLTVL.

The table lists this clonotype with many counts. J is TRBJ2-5 and V is TRBV7-2, with 11 bases that match TRBD2. The germline gives CDR1 SGHTA, CDR2 FQGNSA. The J segment lost 7 bases and the V segment lost 5 bases, leaving 3 bases of the junction unmatched. There are 13 residues in the CDR3. The CDR3 DNA sequence: TGTGCCAGCAGCACTACTAGCGGGGGGACCCAGTACTTC. Protein product: CASSTTSGGTQYF.